This T cell receptor (beta chain) originates from a study of OX40 agonist ivuxolimab in advanced cancers. Regarding the study as a whole: No antigen was identified for the clonally expanded peripheral T cells.

About this clone: Its cognate antigen is unknown.

J was trimmed by 7 bases and V by 1 base; bases with no gene match: 15. The CDR3 has 17 amino acids. CDR1 is LGHNA and CDR2 is YSLEER in the germline V gene. Samples of blood were obtained at baseline, on cycle 4 day 1, and on cycle 7 day 1. Generated by immunoSEQ multiplex PCR, the TCRdb table keeps only in-frame clones and is missing some. The table has tens of thousands of clones, roughly 94% seen once. This sample comprised CD4+ or CD8+ T cells sorted from blood, obtained in a trial of the OX40 agonist ivuxolimab. The rearrangement joins TRBV4-3 to TRBJ1-2, with TRBD1 identical over 7 bases. The clonotype was recovered from an adult with an advanced solid tumor such as melanoma, head and neck, liver or kidney cancer. The CDR3 bases are TGCGCCAGCAGCCAAGGAGCCCAGGGGGTTACGAAACGTGGCTACACCTTC. Its protein is CASSQGAQGVTKRGYTF.